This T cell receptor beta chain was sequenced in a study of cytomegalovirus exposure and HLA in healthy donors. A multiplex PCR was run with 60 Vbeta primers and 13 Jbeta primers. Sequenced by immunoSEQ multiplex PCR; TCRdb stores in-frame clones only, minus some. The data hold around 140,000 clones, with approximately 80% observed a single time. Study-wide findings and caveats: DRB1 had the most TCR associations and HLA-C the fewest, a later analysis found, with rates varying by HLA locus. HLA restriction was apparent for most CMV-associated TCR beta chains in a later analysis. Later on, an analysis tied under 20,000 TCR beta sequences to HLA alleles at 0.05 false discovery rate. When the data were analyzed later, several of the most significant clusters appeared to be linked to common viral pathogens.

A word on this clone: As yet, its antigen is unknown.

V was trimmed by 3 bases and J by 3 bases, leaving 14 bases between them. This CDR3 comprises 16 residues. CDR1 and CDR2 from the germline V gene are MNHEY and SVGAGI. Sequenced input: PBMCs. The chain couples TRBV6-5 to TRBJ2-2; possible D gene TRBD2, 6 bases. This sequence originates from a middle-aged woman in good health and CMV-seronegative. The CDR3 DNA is TGTGCCAGCAGTTATTGGACGGAGGGTTACACCGGGGAGCTGTTTTTT. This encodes CASSYWTEGYTGELFF.